One sample yielded the 31 T cell receptor beta chains listed below, sequenced in a study of cytomegalovirus exposure and HLA in healthy donors. In the PCR, 60 Vbeta and 13 Jbeta primers were used. Assay: immunoSEQ multiplex PCR; the TCRdb copy retains only in-frame clones and omits some. The sample features about 160,000 clones, with about 2.2% in its top ten. The specimen sequenced was PBMCs. All receptors derive from a man aged 30 to 39 in good health and CMV-seronegative.

V is TRBV27 and J is TRBJ2-3; D is undetermined. The V and J ends lost 3 bases and 3 bases respectively, with 7 bases between them. The germline gives CDR1 MNHEY, CDR2 SMNVEV (reference sequence). The CDR3 is 13 amino acids. The CDR3 here is CASSFFGTDTQYF. The DNA of the CDR3 is TGTGCCAGCAGTTTTTTCGGGACAGATACGCAGTATTTT.

This chain uses TRBV11-2 with TRBJ2-5; the D is unclear. Deletions cut 2 bases from V and 2 bases from J, with 15 bases between. The CDR3 loop spans 16 amino acids. Germline V lookup: CDR1 SGHAT, CDR2 FQNNGV. CDR3 region: CASSLMTPTEQETQYF. CDR3 sequence (DNA): TGTGCCAGCAGCTTAATGACTCCCACGGAACAAGAGACCCAGTACTTC.

The V call is TRBV30, the J call TRBJ2-1; D may be TRBD2 (6 bases). The CDR3 length is 11 residues. V was shortened by 4 bases and J by 9 bases, with 10 bases between the two germline ends. Germline values: CDR1 GTSNPN, CDR2 SVGIG (reference sequence). CDR3 coding DNA: TGTGCCTGGACGACTAGTTTTGAGCAGTTCTTC. It codes for CAWTTSFEQFF.

V and J are TRBV28 and TRBJ1-1; TRBD1 matches 9 bases. The trim removed 6 bases at V and 3 bases at J, leaving 5 bases unmatched. Germline V lookup: CDR1 MDHEN, CDR2 SYDVKM. The CDR3 runs 14 residues. CDR3 residues: CASRATGGYTEAFF. The CDR3 nucleotides are TGTGCCAGCAGGGCCACAGGGGGCTACACTGAAGCTTTCTTT.

The CDR3 nucleotides are TGCGCCAGCAGCCTCGGAGGAGGCACAGATACGCAGTATTTT. Translated, it gives CASSLGGGTDTQYF. J is TRBJ2-3 and V is TRBV4-1; TRBD2 might be the D (5 bases). Trimming pared 4 bases from V and 1 base from J, leaving 9 bases between. This CDR3 is 14 amino acids long. Germline lookup yields CDR1 MGHRA and CDR2 YSYEKL.

As to this clone: The sample contains more than one DNA sequence encoding this CDR3. The V and J genes are TRBV28 and TRBJ2-7; tentative D call: TRBD2 (6 bases). The V gene lost 3 bases and the J gene lost 1 base, with 7 bases spanning the gap. CDR3 size: 13 residues. CDR1 MDHEN and CDR2 SYDVKM come from the germline V gene. The chain's CDR3 is CASSLGGSYEQYF. The CDR3 DNA is TGTGCCAGCAGTTTGGGGGGTTCCTACGAGCAGTACTTC.

The chain uses TRBV6-1 and TRBJ2-7; TRBD1 agrees at 10 bases. Looked up from germline, CDR1 is MNHNS and CDR2 is SASEGT. V gave up 4 bases and J gave up 6 bases; unmatched junction bases: 6. CDR3 length: 14 amino acids. This chain's CDR3 is CASSAGTGAGEQYF. The CDR3 DNA sequence: TGTGCCAGCAGTGCCGGGACAGGGGCCGGCGAGCAGTACTTC.

The V gene is TRBV28, the J gene TRBJ2-7; D is possibly TRBD2 (5 bases). Trimming took 4 bases from V and 6 from J, leaving 13 bases between them. The CDR3 length is 13 residues. CDR1 is MDHEN and CDR2 is SYDVKM in the germline V gene. CDR3 in DNA: TGTGCCAGCAGTTCCATAGCGCCTACCGAGCAGTACTTC. This translates into CASSSIAPTEQYF.

The genes are TRBV6-1 and TRBJ1-1; perhaps TRBD1 as D (5 bases). Germline V gives CDR1 MNHNS, CDR2 SASEGT. V lost 6 bases and J 4 bases, leaving 15 bases between the germline ends. CDR3 length: 14 amino acids. The CDR3: CASRGPEWGTEAFF. The CDR3 DNA sequence: TGTGCCAGCAGGGGGCCCGAGTGGGGCACTGAAGCTTTCTTT.

The rearrangement joins TRBV5-1 to TRBJ2-5; TRBD2 is a possible D gene (6 bases). Trimming removed 0 bases at V and 7 bases at J, with 22 bases between. Germline V CDR1 and CDR2: SGHRS, YFSETQ. The CDR3 spans 17 residues. The CDR3 reads CASSLVRTERRGGTQYF. The DNA for the CDR3 is TGCGCCAGCAGCTTGGTGAGAACAGAGCGGAGGGGAGGGACCCAGTACTTC. Full variable domain (remainder filled in from reference TRBV5-1 and TRBJ2-5): KAGVTQTPRYLIKTRGQQVTLSCSPISGHRSVSWYQQTPGQGLQFLFEYFSETQRNKGNFPGRFSGRQFSNSRSEMNVSTLELGDSALYLCASSLVRTERRGGTQYFGPGTRLLVL.

The chain uses TRBV14 and TRBJ1-4; TRBD1 matches 10 bases. J was trimmed by 0 bases and V by 4 bases; bases with no gene match: 11. This CDR3 region has 19 residues. Germline CDR1 is SGHDN and CDR2 is FVKESK. The CDR3 nucleotides are TGTGCCAGCAGCCGAAATTGGCTGGGACAGGGGACAACTAATGAAAAACTGTTTTTT. Its translation is CASSRNWLGQGTTNEKLFF.

This chain uses TRBV18 with TRBJ2-7; TRBD1 matches 9 bases. V lost 4 bases to trimming and J lost 3 bases; unmatched junction nucleotides: 10. The CDR3 is made up of 16 amino acids. Germline assignment: CDR1 KGHSH and CDR2 LQKENI. This chain's CDR3 is CASSRARQGGIYEQYF. For the CDR3, the DNA is TGTGCCAGCTCACGAGCAAGACAGGGGGGTATCTACGAGCAGTACTTC.

V is TRBV5-4 and J is TRBJ2-5; 7 positions match TRBD1. V gave up 2 bases and J gave up 0 bases; unmatched junction bases: 1. Germline CDR1 is SGHNT and CDR2 is YYREEE (reference sequence). CDR3 length equals 14 residues. CDR3 in amino acids: CASSLGTDQETQYF. The DNA for the CDR3 is TGTGCCAGCAGCTTAGGGACAGACCAAGAGACCCAGTACTTC.

The CDR3 DNA reads as TGTGCCACCAGCAGAGATGAGGGTCTAAACGGCTACACCTTC. Translating it yields CATSRDEGLNGYTF. V and J are TRBV15 and TRBJ1-2; D uncertain. CDR1 and CDR2 (germline): LNHNV, YYDKDF (reference sequence). The CDR3 has 14 residues. Trimming removed 0 bases at V and 8 bases at J, with 13 bases between.

The chain uses TRBV6-1 and TRBJ2-1; 14 bases line up with TRBD2. There are 15 residues in the CDR3. Germline V gene sequence: CDR1 MNHNS, CDR2 SASEGT. Trimming cost V 5 bases and J 8 bases; bases outside gene matches: 5. The CDR3 loop is CASSPGTSGSDEQFF. CDR3 sequence (DNA): TGTGCCAGCAGTCCCGGGACTAGCGGGAGCGATGAGCAGTTCTTC.

The rearrangement links TRBV7-9 to TRBJ1-1; tentatively, D is TRBD1 (5 bases). Germline-derived CDR1 and CDR2 are SEHNR and FQNEAQ (reference sequence). Trimming stripped 6 bases from V and 4 bases from J, with 9 bases between. This CDR3 has 12 residues. Here the CDR3 reads CASRLTGTEAFF. In DNA, the CDR3 is TGTGCCAGCAGATTAACAGGCACTGAAGCTTTCTTT.

The chain recombines TRBV11-3 with TRBJ1-1; D is unresolved. In germline, CDR1 is SGHNT, CDR2 YENEEA. V lost 2 bases and J 4 bases, leaving 8 bases between the germline ends. This CDR3 comprises 13 residues. The CDR3 DNA follows: TGTGCCAGCAGCTTATCCGATAGCACTGAAGCTTTCTTT. This sequence encodes CASSLSDSTEAFF.

CDR3 sequence: CASSLYGGAREKLFF. The CDR3 coding sequence is TGTGCCAGCAGCTTATACGGGGGGGCGCGCGAAAAACTGTTTTTT. The V and J genes are TRBV11-2 and TRBJ1-4, with D perhaps matching TRBD1 (6 bases). Per germline, CDR1 SGHAT and CDR2 FQNNGV. The CDR3 runs to 15 residues. Trimming removed 2 bases at V and 8 bases at J, with 15 bases between.

This chain joins TRBV11-2 and TRBJ2-3; the match to TRBD2 covers 10 bases. Germline V CDR1 and CDR2: SGHAT, FQNNGV. The CDR3 is 16 amino acids. V was clipped by 7 bases and J by 3 bases; unmatched bases: 10. The CDR3 nucleotides read TGTGCCAGCAACTCTAAACCGGGACTAGCGACAGATACGCAGTATTTT. Its translation: CASNSKPGLATDTQYF.

V gene TRBV6-5 combines with J gene TRBJ1-5, with a tentative D call TRBD1 (6 bases). Germline CDR1 MNHEY, CDR2 SVGAGI. This CDR3 is 14 amino acids long. With 5 bases removed from V and 0 bases from J, the gap between germline ends came to 8 bases. CDR3 residues: CASSGTPSNQPQHF. The CDR3 nucleotides read TGTGCCAGCAGTGGGACACCTAGCAATCAGCCCCAGCATTTT.

About this clone itself: The same CDR3 can be traced to other DNA sequences in this sample. The J gene is TRBJ1-2, the V gene TRBV2, with 7 positions matching TRBD1. CDR3 length: 13 residues. Germline CDR1 SNHLY, CDR2 FYNNEI. V shed 3 bases, J shed 6 bases, and the junction held 4 bases outside the gene matches. CDR3 protein: CASSEGQSDGYTF. CDR3 DNA: TGTGCCAGCAGTGAGGGACAGTCAGATGGCTACACCTTC.

The chain joins TRBV6-5 to TRBJ1-1; D remains unclear. V shed 6 bases and J shed 5 bases, with 19 bases lying between them. The CDR3 contains 15 residues. Germline-derived CDR1 and CDR2 are MNHEY and SVGAGI. Here the CDR3 reads CASSLSMGSWTEAFF. CDR3 DNA: TGTGCCAGCAGCTTAAGCATGGGTAGCTGGACTGAAGCTTTCTTT.

The chain is built from TRBV27 and TRBJ2-1; 8 bases line up with TRBD1. Unmatched junction bases numbered 7, after V lost 6 bases and J lost 3 bases. Germline V CDR1 and CDR2: MNHEY, SMNVEV (reference sequence). The CDR3 runs 15 residues. The CDR3 loop is CASRLGTGHYNEQFF. As DNA, the CDR3 is TGTGCCAGCAGGCTAGGGACAGGACACTACAATGAGCAGTTCTTC.

The J gene is TRBJ1-2, the V gene TRBV5-6; no clear D. Germline CDR1 and CDR2: SGHDT and YYEEEE. CDR3 length equals 14 residues. Trimming pared 0 bases from V and 4 bases from J, leaving 10 bases between. In nucleotides, the CDR3 is TGTGCCAGCAGCTTGGGTAGGAGTTCCTATGGCTACACCTTC. Translating gives CASSLGRSSYGYTF.

This rearrangement joins TRBV7-2 to TRBJ2-7, with 9 bases identical to TRBD2. V shed 4 bases and J 6 bases; nucleotides not matched to a gene: 16. Germline lookup yields CDR1 SGHTA and CDR2 FQGNSA. CDR3 size: 17 residues. The CDR3 region has the DNA TGTGCCAGCAGCTCACCTACTAGCGGGCGGGTCGGAGGCGAGCAGTACTTC. This sequence encodes CASSSPTSGRVGGEQYF.

The chain joins TRBV4-1 to TRBJ2-1, with D possibly TRBD2 on 5 matching bases. The CDR3 consists of 12 residues. V lost 1 base, J lost 10 bases, and 8 bases lay in between. Germline lookup yields CDR1 MGHRA and CDR2 YSYEKL. CDR3 sequence (DNA): TGCGCCAGCAGCCAAGCGGGATGGGAGCAGTTCTTC. Translating gives CASSQAGWEQFF.

The chain carries TRBV27 and TRBJ2-7; possible D gene TRBD1, 5 bases. The CDR3 consists of 13 residues. V lost 10 bases to trimming and J lost 2 bases, with 15 bases between them. Germline CDR1 MNHEY, CDR2 SMNVEV (reference sequence). CDR3 sequence: CAISAAGPYEQYF. The CDR3 DNA reads TGTGCCATATCAGCTGCAGGGCCCTACGAGCAGTACTTC.

The chain employs TRBV9 and TRBJ2-7, with 12 positions matching TRBD1. From germline, CDR1 is SGDLS and CDR2 YYNGEE. V was clipped by 4 bases and J by 5 bases; unmatched bases: 7. The CDR3 has 15 amino acids. CDR3 bases: TGTGCCAGCAGCTATTCCGGGACAGGGGGCGACGAGCAGTACTTC. Its translation is CASSYSGTGGDEQYF.

The gene calls are TRBV5-5 and TRBJ2-3; 12 nucleotides line up with TRBD2. V was pared by 4 bases and J by 4 bases, with 7 bases of the junction left unmatched. Germline V gene data show CDR1 as SGHKS and CDR2 as YYEKEE (reference sequence). CDR3 length equals 16 residues. The CDR3 DNA is TGTGCCAGCAGCCCCTCGACTAGCGGGAGCTCAGATACGCAGTATTTT. It codes for CASSPSTSGSSDTQYF. The full variable domain, rest sourced from reference TRBV5-5 and TRBJ2-3, is DAGVTQSPTHLIKTRGQQVTLRCSPISGHKSVSWYQQVLGQGPQFIFQYYEKEERGRGNFPDRFSARQFPNYSSELNVNALLLGDSALYLCASSPSTSGSSDTQYFGPGTRLTVL.

V gene TRBV28 combines with J gene TRBJ1-2; TRBD1 agrees at 7 bases. The V and J ends lost 2 bases and 5 bases, in that order; junction bases with no gene match: 8. CDR1 is MDHEN and CDR2 is SYDVKM in the germline V gene. The CDR3 consists of 15 residues. The CDR3 reads CASSLERTGEYGYTF. For the CDR3, the DNA is TGTGCCAGCAGTTTAGAGCGGACAGGAGAATATGGCTACACCTTC.

The gene calls are TRBV6-1 and TRBJ1-5; D uncertain. V gave up 6 bases and J gave up 3 bases, with 9 bases separating them. This CDR3 has 13 amino acids. CDR1 is MNHNS and CDR2 is SASEGT in the germline V gene. The CDR3 here is CASRRANNQPQHF. The DNA of the CDR3 is TGTGCCAGCAGGAGGGCGAACAATCAGCCCCAGCATTTT.